Below, 9 T cell receptor beta chains from the same sample are listed, as sequenced in a study of Tregs in tolerant kidney transplant recipients. Profiling relied on immunoSEQ multiplex PCR, and the TCRdb table lists in-frame clones only, not all of them. This table lists more than 45,000 clones. Sample: CD4+ T cells from blood, taken before the transplant. These receptors all come from a human donor who received a combined kidney and bone marrow transplant.

Notes on this clone: The read stops 3 residues short of the end of the CDR3; the missing end is completed from the germline J gene. The chain couples TRBV19 to TRBJ2-5, with D maybe TRBD1 (5 bases). Germline lookup yields CDR1 LNHDA and CDR2 SQIVND (reference sequence). CDR3 length equals 14 residues. V lost 8 bases and J lost 3, with 16 bases in between. CDR3 loop: CASGPQVGEETQYF. The CDR3 bases that were read are TGTGCCAGTGGTCCCCAGGTAGGGGAAGAGACC.

A note on this clone: The missing CDR3 end, 3 residues past where the read stops, is filled in from the germline J gene. The V gene is TRBV6-7, the J gene TRBJ1-3, with a possible D match to TRBD1 (5 bases). TRBV6-7 is an ORF, and what it does is uncertain. Trimming took off 0 bases at V and 0 bases at J, with 21 bases between the two ends. The length of the CDR3 is 20 residues. Partial CDR3 DNA: TGTGCCAGCAGTTACTCAAGGGGTTGTGGTGCCTGTTCCTCTGGAAACACC. Amino acid sequence: CASSYSRGCGACSSGNT. The entire CDR3 is CASSYSRGCGACSSGNTIYF.

On this clone: The read finishes 3 residues shy of the CDR3 end, and the germline J gene is used to complete it. The V and J genes are TRBV5-1 and TRBJ2-1; D may be TRBD1 (5 bases). V lost 0 bases to trimming and J lost 5 bases, with 12 bases between them. CDR3 length equals 15 residues. Germline assignment: CDR1 SGHRS and CDR2 YFSETQ. The CDR3 spells CASSLEWTTHNEQFF. The CDR3 bases that were read are TGCGCCAGCAGCTTGGAATGGACAACCCACAATGAG. The full variable domain, completed using reference TRBV5-1 and TRBJ2-1, is KAGVTQTPRYLIKTRGQQVTLSCSPISGHRSVSWYQQTPGQGLQFLFEYFSETQRNKGNFPGRFSGRQFSNSRSEMNVSTLELGDSALYLCASSLEWTTHNEQFFGPGTRLTVL.

As for this clone: The DNA ends 3 residues before the CDR3 does, and the rest of the CDR3 is filled in from the germline J gene. The chain couples TRBV19 to TRBJ2-1, with TRBD2 matching 8 bases. This CDR3 region has 20 residues. CDR1 is LNHDA, CDR2 SQIVND, per germline (reference sequence). V lost 1 base and J lost 4; bases outside the gene matches: 18. The CDR3 reads CASSIAPASGFLPKYNEQFF. The part of the CDR3 DNA that was read is TGTGCCAGTAGTATAGCCCCGGCTAGCGGGTTTCTCCCGAAATACAATGAG. Full variable domain (rest looked up from reference TRBV19 and TRBJ2-1): DGGITQSPKYLFRKEGQNVTLSCEQNLNHDAMYWYRQDPGQGLRLIYYSQIVNDFQKGDIAEGYSVSREKKESFPLTVTSAQKNPTAFYLCASSIAPASGFLPKYNEQFFGPGTRLTVL.

About this clone itself: The observed sequence ends 3 residues before the CDR3 terminus, with the missing tail filled in from the germline J gene. The rearrangement joins TRBV5-1 to TRBJ2-5; D unresolved. Trimming cost V 2 bases and J 2 bases, with 10 bases left between them. CDR1 is SGHRS and CDR2 is YFSETQ in the germline V gene. The CDR3 spans 14 residues. This CDR3 is CASSFGRNQETQYF. Incomplete CDR3 DNA: TGCGCCAGCAGCTTTGGCAGGAATCAAGAGACC.

Concerning this clone: With the read ending 3 residues before the CDR3 end, the germline J gene is used to fill in that end. This chain connects TRBV5-1 to TRBJ2-3; TRBD2 matches at 13 bases. The germline gives CDR1 SGHRS, CDR2 YFSETQ. The CDR3 is 15 amino acids. Trimming at V came to 4 bases and at J to 6 bases, leaving 5 bases not matched to a gene. The CDR3 region is CASSAWTSGSDTQYF. CDR3 DNA (partial): TGCGCCAGCAGCGCCTGGACTAGCGGGAGTGATACG.

With regard to this clone: Read sequence stops 3 residues before the CDR3 end, and the germline J gene provides the missing end. The chain employs TRBV29-1 and TRBJ1-1; possibly TRBD1 for D (5 bases). Germline loops: CDR1 SQVTM, CDR2 ANQGSEA. Trimming shortened V by 4 bases and J by 4 bases, and 13 bases separated the two germline ends. This CDR3 has 13 residues. The covered CDR3 bases are TGCAGCGTTGTAAGGGGATTGGGCACTGAA. Its protein product is CSVVRGLGTE. The whole CDR3 sequence is CSVVRGLGTEAFF. The full variable domain, rest sourced from reference TRBV29-1 and TRBJ1-1, is SAVISQKPSRDICQRGTSLTIQCQVDSQVTMMFWYRQQPGQSLTLIATANQGSEATYESGFVIDKFPISRPNLTFSTLTVSNMSPEDSSIYLCSVVRGLGTEAFFGQGTRLTVV.

Points on this clone: Sequencing ends 3 residues short of the CDR3 end; the germline J gene provides the rest. This specimen includes other DNA sequences encoding the same CDR3. The J gene is TRBJ2-7, the V gene TRBV5-6; D is unresolved. CDR3 size: 14 residues. The germline gives CDR1 SGHDT, CDR2 YYEEEE. Trimming stripped 1 base from V and 0 bases from J, with 8 bases between. CDR3 sequence reads: CASSLSPSSYEQYF. The sequenced part of the CDR3 DNA is TGTGCCAGCAGCTTGTCCCCCAGCTCCTACGAG.

A note on this clone: The read terminates 3 residues before the CDR3 end, so the remaining end is supplied by the germline J gene. The chain recombines TRBV2 with TRBJ2-2, with TRBD1 matching over 8 bases. The V segment lost 6 bases and the J segment 4 bases; nucleotides outside the gene matches: 7. CDR1 is SNHLY, CDR2 FYNNEI, per germline. The CDR3 is 15 amino acids. CDR3 in amino acids: CASRGQAGGTGELFF. The CDR3 bases that were read are TGTGCCAGCAGGGGACAGGCGGGCGGCACCGGGGAG.